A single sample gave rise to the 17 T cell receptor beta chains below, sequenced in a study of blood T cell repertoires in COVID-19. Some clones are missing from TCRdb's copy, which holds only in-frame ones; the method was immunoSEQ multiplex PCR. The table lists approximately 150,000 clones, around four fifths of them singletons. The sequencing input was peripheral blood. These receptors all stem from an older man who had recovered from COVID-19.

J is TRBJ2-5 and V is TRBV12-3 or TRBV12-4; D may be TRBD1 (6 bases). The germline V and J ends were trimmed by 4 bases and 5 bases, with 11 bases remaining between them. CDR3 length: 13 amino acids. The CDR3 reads CASSSRQAETQYF. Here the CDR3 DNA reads TGTGCCAGCAGTTCCAGACAGGCGGAGACCCAGTACTTC.

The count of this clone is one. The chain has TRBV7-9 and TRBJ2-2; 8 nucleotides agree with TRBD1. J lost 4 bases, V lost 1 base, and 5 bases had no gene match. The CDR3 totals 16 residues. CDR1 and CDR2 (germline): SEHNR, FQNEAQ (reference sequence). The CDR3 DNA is TGTGCCAGCAGCTTAGTGGCTACAGGGGGCACCGGGGAGCTGTTTTTT. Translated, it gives CASSLVATGGTGELFF.

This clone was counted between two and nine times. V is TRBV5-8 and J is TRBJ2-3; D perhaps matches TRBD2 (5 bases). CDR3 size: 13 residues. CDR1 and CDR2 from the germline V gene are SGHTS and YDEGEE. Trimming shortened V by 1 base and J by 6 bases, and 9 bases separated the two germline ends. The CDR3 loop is CASSLSGTDTQYF. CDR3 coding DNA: TGTGCCAGCAGCTTGTCGGGAACCGATACGCAGTATTTT.

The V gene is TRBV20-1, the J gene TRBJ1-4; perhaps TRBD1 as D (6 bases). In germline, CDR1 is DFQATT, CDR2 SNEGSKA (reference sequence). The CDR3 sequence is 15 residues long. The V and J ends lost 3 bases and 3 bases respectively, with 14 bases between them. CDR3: CSASDPRTANEKLFF. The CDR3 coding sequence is TGCAGTGCTAGTGATCCCAGGACAGCTAATGAAAAACTGTTTTTT.

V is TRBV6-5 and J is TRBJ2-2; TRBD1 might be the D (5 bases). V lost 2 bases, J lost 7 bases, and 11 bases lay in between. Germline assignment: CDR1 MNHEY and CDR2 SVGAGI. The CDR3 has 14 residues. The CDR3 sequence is CASSYEGVGGELFF. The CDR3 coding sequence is TGTGCCAGCAGTTACGAAGGGGTTGGCGGGGAGCTGTTTTTT.

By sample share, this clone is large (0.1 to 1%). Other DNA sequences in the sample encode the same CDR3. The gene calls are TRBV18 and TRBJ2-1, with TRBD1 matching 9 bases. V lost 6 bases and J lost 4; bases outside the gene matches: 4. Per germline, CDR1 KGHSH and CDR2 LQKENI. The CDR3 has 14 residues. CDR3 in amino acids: CASSGTGYYNEQFF. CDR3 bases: TGTGCCAGCTCGGGGACAGGGTATTACAATGAGCAGTTCTTC.

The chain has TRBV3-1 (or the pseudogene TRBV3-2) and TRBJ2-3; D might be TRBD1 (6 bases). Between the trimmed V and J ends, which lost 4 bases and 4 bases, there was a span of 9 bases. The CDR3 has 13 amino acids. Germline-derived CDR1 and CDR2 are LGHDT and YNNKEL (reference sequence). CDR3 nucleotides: TGTGCCAGCAGCCCCAGGGGTTCAGATACGCAGTATTTT. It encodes CASSPRGSDTQYF.

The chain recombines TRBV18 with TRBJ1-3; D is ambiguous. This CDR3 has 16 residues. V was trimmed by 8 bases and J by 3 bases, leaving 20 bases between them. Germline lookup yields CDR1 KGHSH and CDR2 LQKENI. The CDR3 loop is CASANRGGYDGNTIYF. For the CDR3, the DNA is TGTGCCAGCGCGAACCGGGGAGGGTATGATGGAAACACCATATATTTT.

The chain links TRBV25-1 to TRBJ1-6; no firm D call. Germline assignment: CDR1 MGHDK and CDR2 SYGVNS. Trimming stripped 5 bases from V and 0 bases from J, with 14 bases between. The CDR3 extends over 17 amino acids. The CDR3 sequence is CASSPPVGSSYNSPLHF. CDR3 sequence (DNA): TGTGCCAGCAGTCCCCCTGTGGGGAGCTCCTATAATTCACCCCTCCACTTT.

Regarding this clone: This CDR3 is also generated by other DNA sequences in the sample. CDR3 region: CASSLTAAGGYNEQFF. DNA of the CDR3: TGTGCCAGCAGCTTAACGGCCGCGGGGGGCTACAATGAGCAGTTCTTC. The chain carries TRBV7-3 and TRBJ2-1, with TRBD2 identical over 8 bases. Germline V gene lookup returns CDR1 SGHTA and CDR2 FQGTGA. V shed 0 bases, J shed 3 bases, and the junction held 4 bases outside the gene matches. CDR3 length: 16 residues.

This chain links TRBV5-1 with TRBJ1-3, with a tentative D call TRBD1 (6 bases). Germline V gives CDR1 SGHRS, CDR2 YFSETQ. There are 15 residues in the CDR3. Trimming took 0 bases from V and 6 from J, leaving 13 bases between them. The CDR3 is CASSLDGRGLNTIYF. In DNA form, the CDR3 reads TGCGCCAGCAGCTTGGACGGCAGGGGCTTAAACACCATATATTTT. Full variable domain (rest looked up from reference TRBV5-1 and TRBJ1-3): KAGVTQTPRYLIKTRGQQVTLSCSPISGHRSVSWYQQTPGQGLQFLFEYFSETQRNKGNFPGRFSGRQFSNSRSEMNVSTLELGDSALYLCASSLDGRGLNTIYFGEGSWLTVV.

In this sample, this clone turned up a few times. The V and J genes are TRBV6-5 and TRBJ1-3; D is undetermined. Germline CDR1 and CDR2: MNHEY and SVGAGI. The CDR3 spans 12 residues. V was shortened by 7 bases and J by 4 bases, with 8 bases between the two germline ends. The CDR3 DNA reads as TGTGCCAGCACGGGTTACGGAAACACCATATATTTT. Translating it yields CASTGYGNTIYF.

CDR3 loop: CASSPRGTGSYEQYF. For the CDR3, the DNA is TGTGCCAGCAGTCCCCGCGGGACAGGCTCCTACGAGCAGTACTTC. The V gene is TRBV27, the J gene TRBJ2-7; TRBD1 aligns across 8 bases. Germline V lookup: CDR1 MNHEY, CDR2 SMNVEV (reference sequence). CDR3 length: 15 amino acids. V lost 5 bases, J lost 0 bases, and 6 bases stayed unmatched.

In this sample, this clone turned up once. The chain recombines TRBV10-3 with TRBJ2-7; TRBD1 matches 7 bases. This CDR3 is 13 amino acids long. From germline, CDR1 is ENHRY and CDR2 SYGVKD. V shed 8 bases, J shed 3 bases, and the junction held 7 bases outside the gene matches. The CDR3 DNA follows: TGTGCCATCGGGGGACAGTCAAACTACGAGCAGTACTTC. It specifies CAIGGQSNYEQYF.

In nucleotides, the CDR3 is TGTGCCAGCAGCGGGGCCTTAGGGGCAGATACGCAGTATTTT. This sequence encodes CASSGALGADTQYF. This rearrangement joins TRBV7-3 to TRBJ2-3; possibly TRBD1 for D (5 bases). The V gene's germline CDR1 is SGHTA and CDR2 FQGTGA. Trimming cost V 5 bases and J 4 bases, with 13 bases left between them. The CDR3 sequence is 14 residues long.

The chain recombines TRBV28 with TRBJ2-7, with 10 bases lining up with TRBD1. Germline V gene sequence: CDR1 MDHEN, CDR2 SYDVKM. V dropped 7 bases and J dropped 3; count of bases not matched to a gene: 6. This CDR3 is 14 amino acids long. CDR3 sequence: CASTPGQGLYEQYF. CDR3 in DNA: TGTGCCAGCACTCCGGGACAGGGGCTCTACGAGCAGTACTTC.

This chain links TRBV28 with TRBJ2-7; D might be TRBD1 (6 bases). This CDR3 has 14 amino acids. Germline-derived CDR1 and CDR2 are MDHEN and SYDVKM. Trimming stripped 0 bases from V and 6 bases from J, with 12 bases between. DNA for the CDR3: TGTGCCAGCAGTTTATGGGACAGTTCACCCGAGCAGTACTTC. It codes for CASSLWDSSPEQYF.